This entry concerns a single TCR beta chain. No antigen is known for it. This sample is part of a study of T cell responses to AZD1222 COVID-19 vaccine. Study conclusions and caveats: Regions 160-218 and 743-854 dominated among vaccine-associated CD4 TCRs spanning spike.

Sequencing used immunoSEQ multiplex PCR; TCRdb keeps in-frame clones, though not all of them. There are under 100,000 clones in the sample; about 91% occur only once, and 6% to 8.5% lies in the top ten. In germline, CDR1 is LGHNA, CDR2 YNFKEQ. This CDR3 has 16 residues. V lost 4 bases to trimming and J lost 0 bases; unmatched junction nucleotides: 9. The source material was peripheral blood, sampled on day 0 of MenACWY control vaccination. The source of this sequence is an adult in good health. The V call is TRBV4-2, the J call TRBJ2-7; 7 nucleotides agree with TRBD2. CDR3 in DNA: TGTGCCAGCAGCCCCCAATGGGGGGGAAGCTCCTACGAGCAGTACTTC. Protein: CASSPQWGGSSYEQYF.